The 2 T cell receptor beta chains given below trace back to one sample, sequenced in a study of cytomegalovirus exposure and HLA in healthy donors. The study ran its PCR with 60 Vbeta and 13 Jbeta primers. Profiling relied on immunoSEQ multiplex PCR, and the TCRdb table lists in-frame clones only, not all of them. Here the sample spans under 75,000 clones, about 74% being singletons. Sequenced sample: PBMCs. These TCRs come from a human donor in good health.

The chain combines TRBV30 with TRBJ1-4; no clear D. The CDR3 runs 13 residues. The germline V gene has CDR1 GTSNPN and CDR2 SVGIG (reference sequence). Trimming cost V 0 bases and J 8 bases, with 10 bases left between them. Here the CDR3 reads CAWSVRSREKLFF. DNA of the CDR3: TGTGCCTGGAGTGTGCGTAGTCGAGAAAAACTGTTTTTT.

The V and J genes are TRBV28 and TRBJ1-1, with TRBD1 matching 8 bases. There are 17 residues in the CDR3. Unmatched junction bases numbered 13, after V lost 2 bases and J lost 5 bases. The germline gives CDR1 MDHEN, CDR2 SYDVKM. CDR3: CASSLHGRGLEGTEAFF. Here the CDR3 DNA reads TGTGCCAGCAGTTTACACGGCAGGGGGCTAGAAGGAACTGAAGCTTTCTTT.